These T cell receptor beta chains were read from a single sample in a study of low-dose radiotherapy and immunotherapy resistance in tumors. TCRdb passed the reads through MiXCR, listing each CDR3 protein once. The sample has 40,000 or so distinct CDR3 sequences, less than 40% seen once. The sample consisted of PBMCs, taken before treatment. Receptors originate from a male donor with gallbladder cancer. Each CDR3 is given with its conserved first and last residue. Part of the rows lack a size; the others show once, few, many or a class for expanded clones.

V gene,clone size,J gene,CDR3 protein
TRBV2,-,TRBJ2-7,CASTGVISPYEQYF
TRBV20-1,many,TRBJ2-2,CSASYGSANTGELFF
TRBV27,many,TRBJ1-5,CASSLEGRSNQPQHF
TRBV20-1,many,TRBJ1-2,CSARLGTENGYTF
TRBV18,-,TRBJ2-7,CASTGRVVDEQYF
TRBV28,medium-sized,TRBJ1-5,CASTTTGGANQPQHF
TRBV2,many,TRBJ1-1,CASSEQGNTEAFF
TRBV4-2,many,TRBJ1-5,CASSYGTAGLPQHF
TRBV25-1,few,TRBJ2-5,CASSVPSGTVDRETQYF
TRBV27,many,TRBJ1-1,CASSLSRTGNTEAFF
TRBV20-1,many,TRBJ2-1,CRTASADFYNEQFF
TRBV19,many,TRBJ1-1,CASSTFGTGNTEAFF
TRBV20-1,many,TRBJ2-5,CSASNIWETQYF